The TCR beta chain described here comes from a study of cytomegalovirus exposure and HLA in healthy donors. General study results and limits: Cytomegalovirus-associated status was assigned to approximately 160 TCR beta chains.

There are 12 residues in the CDR3. Germline V CDR1 and CDR2: MNHEY, SMNVEV (reference sequence). Trimming cost V 6 bases and J 3 bases, with 8 bases left between them. Primers: 60 Vbeta forward and 13 Jbeta reverse. Assay used: immunoSEQ multiplex PCR; TCRdb lists only in-frame clones, some missing. The data contain over 150,000 clones, about three quarters of them singletons. On this clone: Antigen: not known.

The receptor was derived from a woman in her sixties in good health and CMV-seropositive. The rearrangement uses TRBV27 and TRBJ1-2; possible D gene TRBD1, 5 bases. The sample taken for sequencing was PBMCs. The CDR3 DNA follows: TGTGCCAGCAGGGAGGGGTACTATGGCTACACCTTC. Its translation is CASREGYYGYTF.